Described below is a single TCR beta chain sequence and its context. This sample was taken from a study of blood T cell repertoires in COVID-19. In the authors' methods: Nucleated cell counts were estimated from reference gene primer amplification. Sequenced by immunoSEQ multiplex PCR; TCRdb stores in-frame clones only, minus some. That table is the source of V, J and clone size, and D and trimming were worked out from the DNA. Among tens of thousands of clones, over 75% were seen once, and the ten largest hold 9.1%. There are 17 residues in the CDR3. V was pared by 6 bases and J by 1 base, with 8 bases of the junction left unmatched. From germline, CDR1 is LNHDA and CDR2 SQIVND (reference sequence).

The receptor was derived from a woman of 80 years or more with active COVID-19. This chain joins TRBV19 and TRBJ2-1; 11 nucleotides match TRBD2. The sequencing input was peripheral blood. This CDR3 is CASSSRGLAESYNEQFF. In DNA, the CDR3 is TGTGCCAGTAGCTCAAGGGGACTAGCGGAGTCCTACAATGAGCAGTTCTTC.